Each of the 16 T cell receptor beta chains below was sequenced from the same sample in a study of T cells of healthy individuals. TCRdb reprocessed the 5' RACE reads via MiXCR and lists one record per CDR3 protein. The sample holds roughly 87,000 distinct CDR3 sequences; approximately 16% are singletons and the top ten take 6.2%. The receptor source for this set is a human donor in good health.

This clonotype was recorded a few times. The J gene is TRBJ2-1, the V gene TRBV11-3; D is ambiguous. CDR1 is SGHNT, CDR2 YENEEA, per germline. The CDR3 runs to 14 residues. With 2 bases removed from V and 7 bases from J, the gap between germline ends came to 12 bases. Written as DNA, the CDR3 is TGTGCCAGCAGCTTAAACTGGCAATCGAATGAGCAGTTCTTC. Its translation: CASSLNWQSNEQFF. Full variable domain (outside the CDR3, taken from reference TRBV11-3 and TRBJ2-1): EAGVVQSPRYKIIEKKQPVAFWCNPISGHNTLYWYLQNLGQGPELLIRYENEEAVDDSQLPKDRFSAERLKGVDSTLKIQPAELGDSAVYLCASSLNWQSNEQFFGPGTRLTVL.

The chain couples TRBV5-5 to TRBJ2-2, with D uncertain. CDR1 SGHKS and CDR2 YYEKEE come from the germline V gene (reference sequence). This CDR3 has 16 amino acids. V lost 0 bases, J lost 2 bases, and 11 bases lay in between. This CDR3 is CASSLDFGVNTGELFF. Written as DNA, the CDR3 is TGTGCCAGCAGCTTGGATTTTGGTGTTAACACCGGGGAGCTGTTTTTT.

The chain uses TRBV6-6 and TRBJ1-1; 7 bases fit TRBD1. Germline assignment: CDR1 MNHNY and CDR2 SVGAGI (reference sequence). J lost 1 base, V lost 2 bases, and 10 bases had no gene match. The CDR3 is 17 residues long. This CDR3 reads CASSYAGTEGKNTEAFF. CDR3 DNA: TGTGCCAGCAGTTACGCCGGGACAGAGGGAAAGAACACTGAAGCTTTCTTT.

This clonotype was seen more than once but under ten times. The CDR3 reads CASSLSTGAVEQYF. The DNA of the CDR3 is TGTGCCAGCAGCTTATCGACAGGGGCTGTCGAGCAGTACTTC. J is TRBJ2-7 and V is TRBV7-9; 8 bases are a match to TRBD1. The CDR3 is 14 amino acids. J lost 6 bases, V lost 2 bases, and 6 bases had no gene match. Germline CDR1 is SEHNR and CDR2 is FQNEAQ (reference sequence).

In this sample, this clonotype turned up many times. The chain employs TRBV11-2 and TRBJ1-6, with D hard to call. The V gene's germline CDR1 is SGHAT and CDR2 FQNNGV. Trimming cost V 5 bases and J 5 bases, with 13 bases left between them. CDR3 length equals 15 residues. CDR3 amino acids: CASSLLGFHNSPLHF. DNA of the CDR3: TGTGCCAGCAGCCTCCTCGGGTTCCATAATTCACCCCTCCACTTT.

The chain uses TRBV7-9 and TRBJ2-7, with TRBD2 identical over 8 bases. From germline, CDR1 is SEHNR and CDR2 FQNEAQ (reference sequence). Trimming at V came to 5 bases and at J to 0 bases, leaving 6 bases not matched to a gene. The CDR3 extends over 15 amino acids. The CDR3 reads CASSPGGVSSYEQYF. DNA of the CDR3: TGTGCCAGCAGCCCCGGGGGGGTAAGCTCCTACGAGCAGTACTTC.

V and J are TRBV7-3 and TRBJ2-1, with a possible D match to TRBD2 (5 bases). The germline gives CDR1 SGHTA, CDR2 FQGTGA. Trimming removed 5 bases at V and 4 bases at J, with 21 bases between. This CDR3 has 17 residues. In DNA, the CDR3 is TGTGCCAGCAGCCTAAGCACGGCTAGCCACCTATACAATGAGCAGTTCTTC. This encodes CASSLSTASHLYNEQFF.

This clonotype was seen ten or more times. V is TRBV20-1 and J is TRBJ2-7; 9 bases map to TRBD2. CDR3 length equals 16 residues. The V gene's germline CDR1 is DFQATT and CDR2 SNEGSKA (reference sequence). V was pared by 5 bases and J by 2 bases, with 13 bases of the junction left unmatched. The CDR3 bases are TGCAGTGCTTTTGTAAATAGCGGGAGACTCACCTACGAGCAGTACTTC. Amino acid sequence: CSAFVNSGRLTYEQYF.

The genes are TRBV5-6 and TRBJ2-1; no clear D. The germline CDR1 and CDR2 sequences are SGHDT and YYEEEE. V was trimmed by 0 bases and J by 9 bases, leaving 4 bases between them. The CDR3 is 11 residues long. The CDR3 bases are TGTGCCAGCAGCTTGGTAATTGAGCAGTTCTTC. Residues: CASSLVIEQFF.

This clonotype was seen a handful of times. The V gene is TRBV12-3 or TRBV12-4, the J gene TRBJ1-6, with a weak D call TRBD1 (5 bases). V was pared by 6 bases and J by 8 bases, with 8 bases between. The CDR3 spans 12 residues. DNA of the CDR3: TGTGCCAGCAGCCGCAGGGATTCACCCCTCCACTTT. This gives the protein CASSRRDSPLHF.

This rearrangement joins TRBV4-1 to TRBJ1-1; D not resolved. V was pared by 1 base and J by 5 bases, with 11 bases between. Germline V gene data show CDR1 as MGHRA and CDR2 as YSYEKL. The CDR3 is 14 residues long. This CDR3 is CASSQAHGRTEAFF. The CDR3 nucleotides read TGCGCCAGCAGCCAAGCACATGGGCGGACTGAAGCTTTCTTT.

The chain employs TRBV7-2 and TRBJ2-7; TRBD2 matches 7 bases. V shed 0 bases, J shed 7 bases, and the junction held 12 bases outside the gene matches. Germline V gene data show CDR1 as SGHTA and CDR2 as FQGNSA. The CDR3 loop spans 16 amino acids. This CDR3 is CASSLASSPLGGEQYF. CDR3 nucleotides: TGTGCCAGCAGCTTAGCAAGTTCTCCTTTGGGGGGGGAGCAGTACTTC.

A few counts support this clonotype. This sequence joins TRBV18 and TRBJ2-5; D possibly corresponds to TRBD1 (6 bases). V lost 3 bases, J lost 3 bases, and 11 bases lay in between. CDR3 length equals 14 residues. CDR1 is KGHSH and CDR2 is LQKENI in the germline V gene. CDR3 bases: TGTGCCAGCTCACCTCGCCGACAGGAAGAGACCCAGTACTTC. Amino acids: CASSPRRQEETQYF.

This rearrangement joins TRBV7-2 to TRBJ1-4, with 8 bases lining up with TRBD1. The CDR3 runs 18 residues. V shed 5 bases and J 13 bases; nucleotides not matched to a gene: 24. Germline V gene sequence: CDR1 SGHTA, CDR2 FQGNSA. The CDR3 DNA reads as TGTGCCAGCAGCAAATCTATTGGACAGGGCCCTTATTCGGGTGGACTGTTTTTT. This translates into CASSKSIGQGPYSGGLFF. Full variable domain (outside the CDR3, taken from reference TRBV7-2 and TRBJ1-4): GAGVSQSPSNKVTEKGKDVELRCDPISGHTALYWYRQSLGQGLEFLIYFQGNSAPDKSGLPSDRFSAERTGGSVSTLTIQRTQQEDSAVYLCASSKSIGQGPYSGGLFFGSGTQLSVL.

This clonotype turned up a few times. This chain's CDR3 is CASSQRGTEAFF. The CDR3 DNA reads as TGTGCCAGCAGCCAAAGGGGGACTGAAGCTTTCTTT. This rearrangement joins TRBV28 to TRBJ1-1; tentative D call: TRBD1 (6 bases). Germline-derived CDR1 and CDR2 are MDHEN and SYDVKM. V gave up 6 bases and J gave up 5 bases, with 10 bases separating them. The CDR3 length is 12 residues.

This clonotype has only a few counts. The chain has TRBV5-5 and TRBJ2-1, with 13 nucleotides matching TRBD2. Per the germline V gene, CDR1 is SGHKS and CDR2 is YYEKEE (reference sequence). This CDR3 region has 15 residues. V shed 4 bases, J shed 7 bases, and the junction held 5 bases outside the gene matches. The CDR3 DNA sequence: TGTGCCAGCAGCGGACTAGCGGGAGTGGGTAATGAGCAGTTCTTC. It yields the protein CASSGLAGVGNEQFF.